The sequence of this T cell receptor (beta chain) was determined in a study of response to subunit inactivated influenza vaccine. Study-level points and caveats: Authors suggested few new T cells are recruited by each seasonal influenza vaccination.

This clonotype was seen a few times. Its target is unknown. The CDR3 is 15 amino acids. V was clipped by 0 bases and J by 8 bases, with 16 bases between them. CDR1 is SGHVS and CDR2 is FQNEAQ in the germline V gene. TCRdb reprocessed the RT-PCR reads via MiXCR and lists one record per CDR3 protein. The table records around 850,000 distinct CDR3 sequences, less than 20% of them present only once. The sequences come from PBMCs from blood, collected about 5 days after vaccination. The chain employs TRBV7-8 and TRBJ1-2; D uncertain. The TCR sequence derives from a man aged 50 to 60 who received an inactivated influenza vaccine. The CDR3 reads CASSLARIGSRGYTF. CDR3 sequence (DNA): TGTGCCAGCAGCTTAGCGCGGATAGGGTCAAGGGGCTACACCTTC.